A selection of T cell receptor beta chains follows, all from one sample in a study of cytomegalovirus exposure and HLA in healthy donors. Sequencing used immunoSEQ multiplex PCR; TCRdb keeps in-frame clones, though not all of them. The sample carries about 160,000 clones, 60% to 80% recorded once. Material for sequencing was PBMCs. All receptors derive from a man younger than 30 in good health and CMV-seropositive. CDR3s include the opening cysteine and the closing phenylalanine or tryptophan. Fields, in order: CDR3 DNA, CDR3 protein, clone size, D gene, V gene, CDR3 length, J gene. D genes are given only for firm matches. Size is stated for part of the rows, as once, few or many counts, or as a class when the clone is expanded.

TGTGCCAGCAGCTTAGGACCGGGACTAGCGGGAGTAAGCTCCTACAATGAGCAGTTCTTC	CASSLGPGLAGVSSYNEQFF	.	TRBD2	TRBV7-6	20	TRBJ2-1
TGTGCCAGCAGTTTAACGACAGGGATTAGGTTTAATTCACCCCTCCACTTT	CASSLTTGIRFNSPLHF	.	TRBD1	TRBV27	17	TRBJ1-6
TGTGCCAGCAGCTTACCTCCACCCCAAGGCGGGCAGTTCTTC	CASSLPPPQGGQFF	few	.	TRBV11-2	14	TRBJ2-1
TGTGCCAGCAGTTTACGAGGAGAAGCTAACTATGGCTACACCTTC	CASSLRGEANYGYTF	.	.	TRBV27	15	TRBJ1-2
TGCGCCAGCAGCGTTGGTAGGGAGGTCAATGAGCAGTTCTTC	CASSVGREVNEQFF	.	.	TRBV5-1	14	TRBJ2-1
TGTGCCAGCAGCTCCACCGGGGGGCTAGCGGGATATAACTTC	CASSSTGGLAGYNF	medium-sized	TRBD2	TRBV5-6	14	TRBJ2-7
TGTGCCAGCAGCTTTCAGGACGGGACAGAAGCTTTCTTT	CASSFQDGTEAFF	.	.	TRBV7-2	13	TRBJ1-1
TGTGCCTGGAGCATAGGGGCAAACTACGAGCAGTACTTC	CAWSIGANYEQYF	.	.	TRBV30	13	TRBJ2-7
TGTGCCAGCAGCTTAAGGACAGACGGGACCCAGTACTTC	CASSLRTDGTQYF	.	.	TRBV7-7	13	TRBJ2-5
TGCGCCAGCAGCTTGTTGTCTAGCGGCCCCCAAGAGACCCAGTACTTC	CASSLLSSGPQETQYF	.	TRBD2	TRBV5-1	16	TRBJ2-5
TGTGCCAGCAGCCCGACCTTTGGGGGGAGTGAGCAGTTCTTC	CASSPTFGGSEQFF	.	.	TRBV5-4	14	TRBJ2-1
TGTGCCAGCAGTCAAGGTCCAGGGGGGAAAGAGACCCAGTACTTC	CASSQGPGGKETQYF	.	.	TRBV14	15	TRBJ2-5
TGTGCCAGCAGCAAGGGGGCAGGGGTCTACGAGCAGTACTTC	CASSKGAGVYEQYF	.	TRBD1	TRBV5-5	14	TRBJ2-7